These 9 T cell receptor beta chains were all obtained from the same sample, sequenced in a study of cytomegalovirus exposure and HLA in healthy donors. Clones were read by immunoSEQ multiplex PCR, and TCRdb kept only the in-frame ones, dropping some. This sample yields around 220,000 clones, of which around 88% are seen a single time; approximately 2.9% belongs to the top ten. Sequences were obtained from PBMCs. These receptors were taken from a woman between 18 and 29 years old in good health and CMV-seronegative.

The V gene is TRBV4-1, the J gene TRBJ2-2; 11 bases are a match to TRBD2. The CDR3 totals 16 residues. Germline V CDR1 and CDR2: MGHRA, YSYEKL. V was clipped by 0 bases and J by 6 bases; unmatched bases: 3. CDR3 nucleotides: TGCGCCAGCAGCCAAGAAGTAGCGGGAGGGCCCGGGGAGCTGTTTTTT. Amino acids: CASSQEVAGGPGELFF.

The chain links TRBV19 to TRBJ2-7; the match to TRBD2 covers 9 bases. The CDR3 is 15 residues long. Losses at the gene ends were 3 bases for V and 2 bases for J; bases not matched to a gene: 5. Germline CDR1 reads LNHDA; CDR2 reads SQIVND (reference sequence). CDR3 sequence reads: CASSIQGLAAYEQYF. For the CDR3, the DNA is TGTGCCAGTAGTATCCAGGGACTAGCAGCCTACGAGCAGTACTTC.

Comment on this clone: Sequence at one end of the junction differs from germline and may be a read error. The CDR3 DNA reads TGTGCCAGCAGCTTACCGGCCCGAGATAACAGCTGGGACTTC. Its translation is CASSLPARDNSWDF. V is TRBV7-8 and J is TRBJ2-7; no clear D gene. The CDR3 consists of 14 residues. Per germline, CDR1 SGHVS and CDR2 FQNEAQ.

The V call is TRBV18, the J call TRBJ2-2, with TRBD1 identical over 10 bases. CDR1 is KGHSH and CDR2 is LQKENI in the germline V gene. The CDR3 length is 15 residues. Losses at the gene ends were 3 bases for V and 4 bases for J; bases not matched to a gene: 2. CDR3 sequence: CASSPRTGGTGELFF. CDR3 DNA: TGTGCCAGCTCACCTCGGACAGGGGGCACCGGGGAGCTGTTTTTT.

V usage is TRBV18 and J usage is TRBJ1-3, with D possibly matching TRBD1 (5 bases). The CDR3 is 15 residues long. Trimming took 6 bases from V and 2 from J, leaving 14 bases between them. Germline CDR1 reads KGHSH; CDR2 reads LQKENI. CDR3 loop: CASSPSGITGNTIYF. The CDR3 DNA reads TGTGCCAGCTCCCCCTCAGGGATCACTGGAAACACCATATATTTT.

This sequence joins TRBV27 and TRBJ2-1; 11 bases are shared with TRBD2. CDR1 and CDR2 from the germline V gene are MNHEY and SMNVEV (reference sequence). After removal of 10 bases from V and 7 bases from J, the junction contained 12 bases not matched to a gene. The CDR3 consists of 15 residues. The CDR3 reads CATKELAGVLNEQFF. Here the CDR3 DNA reads TGTGCCACAAAGGAACTAGCGGGAGTATTAAATGAGCAGTTCTTC.

This clone has more than one count but fewer than ten. J is TRBJ2-7 and V is TRBV21-1; TRBD2, the table's D call, was not compared with the DNA. TRBV21-1 is shown as a pseudogene. The length of the CDR3 is 13 residues. The CDR3 sequence: CASEARRSYEQYF. CDR3 DNA: TGTGCCAGCGAGGCCCGAAGGTCCTACGAGCAGTACTTC.

A single count supports this clone. This chain connects TRBV15 to TRBJ2-2, with 11 bases matching TRBD2. With V trimmed by 5 bases and J by 0 bases, 2 bases remained unmatched. Germline lookup yields CDR1 LNHNV and CDR2 YYDKDF (reference sequence). The CDR3 length is 16 residues. In DNA form, the CDR3 reads TGTGCCACCAGCCGGGGACTAGCGGCGAACACCGGGGAGCTGTTTTTT. Protein sequence: CATSRGLAANTGELFF. Full variable domain (outside the CDR3, taken from reference TRBV15 and TRBJ2-2): DAMVIQNPRYQVTQFGKPVTLSCSQTLNHNVMYWYQQKSSQAPKLLFHYYDKDFNNEADTPDNFQSRRPNTSFCFLDIRSPGLGDTAMYLCATSRGLAANTGELFFGEGSRLTVL.

The chain couples TRBV11-3 to TRBJ2-3, with 11 bases identical to TRBD2. The CDR3 consists of 16 residues. Trimming took 1 base from V and 4 from J; bases not matched to a gene: 4. Germline V gene sequence: CDR1 SGHNT, CDR2 YENEEA. CDR3 bases: TGTGCCAGCAGCTTAGGACTAGCGGGGTTCCCAGATACGCAGTATTTT. Translation gives CASSLGLAGFPDTQYF.